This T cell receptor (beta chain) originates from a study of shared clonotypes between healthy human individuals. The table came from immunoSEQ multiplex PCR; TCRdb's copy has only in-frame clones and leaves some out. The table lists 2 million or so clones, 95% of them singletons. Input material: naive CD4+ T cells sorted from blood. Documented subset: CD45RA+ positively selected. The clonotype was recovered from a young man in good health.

The CDR3 here is CATSRVSQPSETQYF. The CDR3 DNA is TGTGCCACCAGCAGAGTTTCCCAGCCAAGCGAGACCCAGTACTTC. The chain links TRBV15 to TRBJ2-5; D is ambiguous. The CDR3 is made up of 15 amino acids. The germline V gene encodes CDR1 LNHNV and CDR2 YYDKDF (reference sequence). Trimming removed 1 base from V and 5 bases from J, with 14 bases in between. The entire variable domain, with the rest obtained from reference TRBV15 and TRBJ2-5, is as follows: DAMVIQNPRYQVTQFGKPVTLSCSQTLNHNVMYWYQQKSSQAPKLLFHYYDKDFNNEADTPDNFQSRRPNTSFCFLDIRSPGLGDTAMYLCATSRVSQPSETQYFGPGTRLLVL.